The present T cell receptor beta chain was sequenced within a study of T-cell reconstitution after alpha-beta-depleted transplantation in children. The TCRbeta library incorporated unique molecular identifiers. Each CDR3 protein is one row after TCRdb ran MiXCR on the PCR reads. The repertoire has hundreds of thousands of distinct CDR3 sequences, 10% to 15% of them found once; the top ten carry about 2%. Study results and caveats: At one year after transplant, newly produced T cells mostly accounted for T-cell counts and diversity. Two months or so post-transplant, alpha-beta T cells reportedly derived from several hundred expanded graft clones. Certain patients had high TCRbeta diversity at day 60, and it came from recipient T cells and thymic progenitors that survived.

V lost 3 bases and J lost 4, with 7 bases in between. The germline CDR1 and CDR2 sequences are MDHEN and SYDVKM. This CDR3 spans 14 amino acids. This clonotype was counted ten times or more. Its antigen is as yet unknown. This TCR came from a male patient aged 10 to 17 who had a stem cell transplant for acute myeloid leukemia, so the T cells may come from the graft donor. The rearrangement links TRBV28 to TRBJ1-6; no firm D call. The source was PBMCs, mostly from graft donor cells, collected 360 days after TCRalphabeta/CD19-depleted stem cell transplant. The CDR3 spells CASSFGQYNSPLHF. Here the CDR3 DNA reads TGTGCCAGCAGTTTTGGGCAGTATAATTCACCCCTCCACTTT.